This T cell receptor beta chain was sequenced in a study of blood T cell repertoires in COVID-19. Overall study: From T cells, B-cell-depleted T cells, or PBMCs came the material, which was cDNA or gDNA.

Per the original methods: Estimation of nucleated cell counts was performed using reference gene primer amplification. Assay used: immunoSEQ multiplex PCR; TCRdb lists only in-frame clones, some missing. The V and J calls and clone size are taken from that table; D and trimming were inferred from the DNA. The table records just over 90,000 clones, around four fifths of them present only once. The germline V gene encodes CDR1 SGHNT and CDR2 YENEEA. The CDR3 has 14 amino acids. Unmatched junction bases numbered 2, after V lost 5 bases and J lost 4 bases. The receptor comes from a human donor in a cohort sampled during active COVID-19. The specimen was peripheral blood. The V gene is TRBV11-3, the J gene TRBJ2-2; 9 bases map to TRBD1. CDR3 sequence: CASSPGQGTGELFF. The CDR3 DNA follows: TGTGCCAGCAGCCCGGGACAGGGCACCGGGGAGCTGTTTTTT. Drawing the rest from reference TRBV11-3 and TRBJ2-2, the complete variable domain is EAGVVQSPRYKIIEKKQPVAFWCNPISGHNTLYWYLQNLGQGPELLIRYENEEAVDDSQLPKDRFSAERLKGVDSTLKIQPAELGDSAVYLCASSPGQGTGELFFGEGSRLTVL.